This TCR beta chain originates from a study of T cells in Graves' hyperthyroidism and ophthalmopathy. Study-wide background: Pretreatment peripheral blood was obtained at initial diagnosis.

Criteria for exclusion of patients were uncontrolled infection, other autoimmune disease, pregnancy or lactation. Amplified regions were TCR beta CDR3 sequences from RNA transcripts. TCR CDR3 underwent first-round RT-PCR with the HTBI primer set. TCRdb redid the calling of the multiplex PCR reads with MiXCR, one entry per CDR3 protein. The data contain roughly 350,000 distinct CDR3 sequences, roughly 13% of them seen just once; the ten biggest clones take up around 25%. General study results and limits: A model using 13 V-J features told ophthalmopathy apart from stable hyperthyroidism. The model identified upcoming ophthalmopathy a median approximately six months ahead of onset.

This CDR3 is 15 amino acids long. CDR1 is LNHDA and CDR2 is SQIVND in the germline V gene (reference sequence). V lost 8 bases to trimming and J lost 0 bases; unmatched junction nucleotides: 6. To note about this clonotype: What it binds is not known.

The gene calls are TRBV19 and TRBJ2-1, with 8 bases matching TRBD2. The sample was blood. This sequence was found in a woman aged 25 to 39 with Graves' hyperthyroidism. CDR3 nucleotides: TGTGCCAGTCGCGAGCGGGGGAGCTCCTACAATGAGCAGTTCTTC. Translated: CASRERGSSYNEQFF. Using reference TRBV19 and TRBJ2-1 for the parts outside the CDR3, the full variable domain is DGGITQSPKYLFRKEGQNVTLSCEQNLNHDAMYWYRQDPGQGLRLIYYSQIVNDFQKGDIAEGYSVSREKKESFPLTVTSAQKNPTAFYLCASRERGSSYNEQFFGPGTRLTVL.